The 2 T cell receptor beta chains reported below all come from one sample, sequenced in a study of T cells after yellow fever vaccination. MiXCR, applied by TCRdb to the 5' RACE reads, yields one record per CDR3 protein. The profile shows under 200,000 distinct CDR3 sequences, 6% to 7.5% of them singletons. Source: CD4+ T cells sorted from PBMCs, taken around 5 days after the first yellow fever vaccination. The receptors come from a young man who received the YFV17D yellow fever vaccine.

This clonotype was recorded at least ten times. The V and J genes are TRBV7-2 and TRBJ2-2; unclear D gene. Germline values: CDR1 SGHTA, CDR2 FQGNSA. V was clipped by 3 bases and J by 1 base, with 3 bases between them. The CDR3 has 13 residues. For the CDR3, the DNA is TGTGCCAGCAGCTTTAGGAACACCGGGGAGCTGTTTTTT. Translated: CASSFRNTGELFF.

This clonotype showed up many times. This chain uses TRBV4-3 with TRBJ2-1, with 10 bases matching TRBD2. V dropped 1 base and J dropped 6; count of bases not matched to a gene: 12. CDR1 is LGHNA and CDR2 is YSLEER in the germline V gene. This CDR3 is 18 amino acids long. CDR3 coding DNA: TGCGCCAGCAGCCAAGGGGTCGTGGGCCTAGCGGGGGTCAATGAGCAGTTCTTC. It codes for CASSQGVVGLAGVNEQFF.